One TCR beta chain is described in this entry. Its cognate antigen is unknown. The protocol was immunoSEQ multiplex PCR, while the TCRdb copy is restricted to in-frame clones and leaves out a portion. The sample lists approximately 82,000 clones; around 78% were seen once. This sample was included in a study of OX40 agonist ivuxolimab in advanced cancers. Study-level findings and limits: Some nonresponders likewise displayed low normalized T-cell clonal expansion. Expanded clones tended on average to be more numerous among CD8+ T cells than CD4+. Specificity for antigen went undetermined in the expanded peripheral T cells. At 0.1-3.0 mg/kg, partial responders had clonal expansion among the lowest observed.

The CDR3 is 16 residues long. V lost 0 bases, J lost 2 bases, and 5 bases stayed unmatched. Looked up from germline, CDR1 is SGHNT and CDR2 is YYREEE (reference sequence). The sequences come from CD4+ or CD8+ T cells sorted from blood, collected in a trial of the OX40 agonist ivuxolimab. The chain combines TRBV5-4 with TRBJ2-3, with 8 bases lining up with TRBD2. The clonotype originates from an adult with an advanced solid tumor such as melanoma, head and neck, liver or kidney cancer. CDR3 sequence: CASSLVRGADTDTQYF. In DNA, the CDR3 is TGTGCCAGCAGCTTGGTGCGGGGGGCCGACACAGATACGCAGTATTTT.